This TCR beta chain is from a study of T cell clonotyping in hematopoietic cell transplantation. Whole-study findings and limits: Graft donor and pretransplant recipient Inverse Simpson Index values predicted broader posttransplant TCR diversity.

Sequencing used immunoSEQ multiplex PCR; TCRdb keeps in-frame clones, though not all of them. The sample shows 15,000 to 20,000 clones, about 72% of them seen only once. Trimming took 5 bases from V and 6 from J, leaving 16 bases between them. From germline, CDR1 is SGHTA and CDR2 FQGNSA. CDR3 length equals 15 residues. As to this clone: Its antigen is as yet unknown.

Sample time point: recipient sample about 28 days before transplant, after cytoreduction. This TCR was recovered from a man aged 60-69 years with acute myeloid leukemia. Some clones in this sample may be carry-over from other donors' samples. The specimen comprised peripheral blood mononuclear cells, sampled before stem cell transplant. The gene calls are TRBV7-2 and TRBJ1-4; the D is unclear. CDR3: CASSRLAGRDEKLFF. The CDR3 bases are TGTGCCAGCAGCCGCCTTGCGGGAAGGGATGAAAAACTGTTTTTT.